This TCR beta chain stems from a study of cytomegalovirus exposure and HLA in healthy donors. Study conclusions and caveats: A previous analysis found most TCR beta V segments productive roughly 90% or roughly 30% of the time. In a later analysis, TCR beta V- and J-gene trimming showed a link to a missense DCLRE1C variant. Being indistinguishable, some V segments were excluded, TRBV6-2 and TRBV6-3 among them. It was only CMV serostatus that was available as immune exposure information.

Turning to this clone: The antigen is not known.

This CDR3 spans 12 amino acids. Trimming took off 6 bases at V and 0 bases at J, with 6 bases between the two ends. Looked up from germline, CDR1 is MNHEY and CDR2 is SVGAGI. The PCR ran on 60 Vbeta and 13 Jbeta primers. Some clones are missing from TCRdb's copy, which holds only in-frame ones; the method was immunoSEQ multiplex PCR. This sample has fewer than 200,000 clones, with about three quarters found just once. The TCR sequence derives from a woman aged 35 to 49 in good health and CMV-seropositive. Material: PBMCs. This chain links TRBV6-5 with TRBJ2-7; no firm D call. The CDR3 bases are TGTGCCAGCAGCCTATCCTCCTACGAGCAGTACTTC. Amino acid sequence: CASSLSSYEQYF.